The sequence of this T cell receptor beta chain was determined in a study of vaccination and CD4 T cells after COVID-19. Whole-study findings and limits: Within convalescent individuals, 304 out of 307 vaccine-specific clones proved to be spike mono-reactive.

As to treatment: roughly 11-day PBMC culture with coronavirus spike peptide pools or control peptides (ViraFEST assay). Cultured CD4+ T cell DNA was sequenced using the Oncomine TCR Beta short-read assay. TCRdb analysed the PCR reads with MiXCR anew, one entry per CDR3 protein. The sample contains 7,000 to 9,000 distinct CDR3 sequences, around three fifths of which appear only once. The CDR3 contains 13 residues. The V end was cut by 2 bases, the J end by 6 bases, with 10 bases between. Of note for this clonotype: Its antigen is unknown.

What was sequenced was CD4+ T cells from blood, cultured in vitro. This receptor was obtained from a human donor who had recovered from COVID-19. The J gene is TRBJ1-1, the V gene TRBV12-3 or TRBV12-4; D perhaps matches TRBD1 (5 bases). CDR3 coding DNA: TGTGCCAGCAGTTTATTAAGGGGTTCTGAAGCTTTCTTT. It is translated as CASSLLRGSEAFF.